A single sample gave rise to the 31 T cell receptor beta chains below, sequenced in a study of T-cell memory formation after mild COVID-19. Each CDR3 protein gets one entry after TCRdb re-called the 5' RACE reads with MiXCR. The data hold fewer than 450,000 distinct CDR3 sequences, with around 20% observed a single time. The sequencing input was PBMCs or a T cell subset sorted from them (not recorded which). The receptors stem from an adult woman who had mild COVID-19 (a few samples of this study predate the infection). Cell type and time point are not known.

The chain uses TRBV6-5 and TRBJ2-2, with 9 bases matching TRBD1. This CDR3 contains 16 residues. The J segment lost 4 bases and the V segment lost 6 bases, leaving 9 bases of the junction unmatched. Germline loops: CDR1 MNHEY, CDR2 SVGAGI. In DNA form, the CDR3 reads TGTGCCAGCAGGCCTCCGGGACAGGGCTCCACCGGGGAGCTGTTTTTT. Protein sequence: CASRPPGQGSTGELFF.

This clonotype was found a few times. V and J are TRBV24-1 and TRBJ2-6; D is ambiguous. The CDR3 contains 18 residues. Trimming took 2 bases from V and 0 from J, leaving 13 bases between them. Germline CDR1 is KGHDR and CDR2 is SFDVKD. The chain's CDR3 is CATSDSSAGRSGANVLTF. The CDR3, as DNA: TGTGCCACCAGTGATTCTTCAGCAGGCCGCTCTGGGGCCAACGTCCTGACTTTC.

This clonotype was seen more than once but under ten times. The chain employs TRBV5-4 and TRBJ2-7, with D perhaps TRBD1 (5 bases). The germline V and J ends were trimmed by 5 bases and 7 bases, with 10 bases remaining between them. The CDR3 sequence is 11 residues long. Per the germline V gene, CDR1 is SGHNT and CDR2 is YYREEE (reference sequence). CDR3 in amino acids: CASRGAREQYF. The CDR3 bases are TGTGCCAGCAGAGGGGCTCGAGAGCAGTACTTC.

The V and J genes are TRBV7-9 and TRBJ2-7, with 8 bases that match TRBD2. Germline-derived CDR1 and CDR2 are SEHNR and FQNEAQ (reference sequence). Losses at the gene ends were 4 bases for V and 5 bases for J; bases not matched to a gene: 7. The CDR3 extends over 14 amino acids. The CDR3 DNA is TGTGCCAGCAGCTCTTTAGCGGGAAAAAACGAGCAGTACTTC. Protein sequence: CASSSLAGKNEQYF.

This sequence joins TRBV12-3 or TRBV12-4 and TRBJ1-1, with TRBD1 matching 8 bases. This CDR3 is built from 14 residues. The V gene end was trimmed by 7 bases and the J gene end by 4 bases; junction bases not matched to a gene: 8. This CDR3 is CASMRDRFSTEAFF. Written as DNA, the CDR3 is TGTGCCAGCATGAGGGACAGGTTCAGCACTGAAGCTTTCTTT.

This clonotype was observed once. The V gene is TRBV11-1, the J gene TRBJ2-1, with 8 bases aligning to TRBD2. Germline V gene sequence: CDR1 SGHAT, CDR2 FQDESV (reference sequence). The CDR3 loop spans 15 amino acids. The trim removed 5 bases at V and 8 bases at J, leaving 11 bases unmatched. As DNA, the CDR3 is TGTGCCAGCAGCACCGGGACTAGACCCATGGATGAGCAGTTCTTC. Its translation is CASSTGTRPMDEQFF.

The CDR3 loop reads CAWCPQGSYGYTF. Here the CDR3 DNA reads TGTGCCTGGTGCCCACAGGGGAGCTATGGCTACACCTTC. The V call is TRBV30, the J call TRBJ1-2; TRBD1 matches at 7 bases. Germline CDR1 is GTSNPN and CDR2 is SVGIG (reference sequence). CDR3 length: 13 residues. V was clipped by 5 bases and J by 4 bases; unmatched bases: 7. The variable domain in full, with the rest retrieved from reference TRBV30 and TRBJ1-2, is SQTIHQWPATLVQPVGSPLSLECTVEGTSNPNLYWYRQAAGRGLQLLFYSVGIGQISSEVPQNLSASRPQDRQFILSSKKLLLSDSGFYLCAWCPQGSYGYTFGSGTRLTVV.

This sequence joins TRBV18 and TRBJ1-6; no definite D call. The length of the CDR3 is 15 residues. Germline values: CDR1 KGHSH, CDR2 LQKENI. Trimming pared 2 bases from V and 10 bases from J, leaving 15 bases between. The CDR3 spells CASSPSHTSGSPLHF. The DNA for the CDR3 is TGTGCCAGCTCACCAAGCCACACCTCGGGCTCACCCCTCCACTTT.

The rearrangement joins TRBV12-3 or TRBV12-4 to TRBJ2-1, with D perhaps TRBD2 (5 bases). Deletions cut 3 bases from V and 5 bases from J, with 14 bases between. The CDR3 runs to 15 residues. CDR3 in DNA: TGTGCCAGCAGTTTTGAACTAGTAGCGAACAATGAGCAGTTCTTC. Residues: CASSFELVANNEQFF.

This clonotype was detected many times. The CDR3 nucleotides are TGTGCCAGCAGTTACGAGGGACAGAGCTATGGCTACACCTTC. Its translation: CASSYEGQSYGYTF. The rearrangement uses TRBV6-5 and TRBJ1-2; 7 nucleotides line up with TRBD1. The CDR3 sequence is 14 residues long. Losses at the gene ends were 2 bases for V and 4 bases for J; bases not matched to a gene: 4. Per the germline V gene, CDR1 is MNHEY and CDR2 is SVGAGI.

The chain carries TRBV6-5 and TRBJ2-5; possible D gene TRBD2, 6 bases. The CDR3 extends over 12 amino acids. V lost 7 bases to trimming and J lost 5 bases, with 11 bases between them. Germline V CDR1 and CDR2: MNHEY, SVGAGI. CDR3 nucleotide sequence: TGTGCCAGCACCACGGGGGTTGAGACCCAGTACTTC. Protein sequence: CASTTGVETQYF.

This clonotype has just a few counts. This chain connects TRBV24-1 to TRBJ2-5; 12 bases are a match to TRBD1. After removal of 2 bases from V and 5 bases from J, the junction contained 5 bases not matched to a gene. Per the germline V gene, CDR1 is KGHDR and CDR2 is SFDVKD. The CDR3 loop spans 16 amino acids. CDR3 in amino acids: CATSDSGTGGLETQYF. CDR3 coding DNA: TGTGCCACCAGTGATTCCGGGACAGGGGGCTTGGAGACCCAGTACTTC.

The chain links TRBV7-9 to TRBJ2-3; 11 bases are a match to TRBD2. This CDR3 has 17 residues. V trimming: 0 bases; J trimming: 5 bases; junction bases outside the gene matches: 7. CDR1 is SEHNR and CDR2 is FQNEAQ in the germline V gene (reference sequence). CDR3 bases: TGTGCCAGCAGCTTAGCAATAGCGGGAGGGCCACGAGATACGCAGTATTTT. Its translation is CASSLAIAGGPRDTQYF.

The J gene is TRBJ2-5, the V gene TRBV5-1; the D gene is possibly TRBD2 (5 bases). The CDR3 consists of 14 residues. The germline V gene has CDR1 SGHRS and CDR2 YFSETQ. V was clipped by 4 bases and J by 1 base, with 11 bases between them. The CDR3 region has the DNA TGCGCCAGCAGCCTGCGGGCGTCCCAAGAGACCCAGTACTTC. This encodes CASSLRASQETQYF. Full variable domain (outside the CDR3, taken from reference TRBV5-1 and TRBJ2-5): KAGVTQTPRYLIKTRGQQVTLSCSPISGHRSVSWYQQTPGQGLQFLFEYFSETQRNKGNFPGRFSGRQFSNSRSEMNVSTLELGDSALYLCASSLRASQETQYFGPGTRLLVL.

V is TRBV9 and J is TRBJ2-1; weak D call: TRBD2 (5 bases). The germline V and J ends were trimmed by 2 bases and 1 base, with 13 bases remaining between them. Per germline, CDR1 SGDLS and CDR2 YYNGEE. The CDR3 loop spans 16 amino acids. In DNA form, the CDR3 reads TGTGCCAGCAGCGTTTCAACTAGTAGTTCCTACAATGAGCAGTTCTTC. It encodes CASSVSTSSSYNEQFF.

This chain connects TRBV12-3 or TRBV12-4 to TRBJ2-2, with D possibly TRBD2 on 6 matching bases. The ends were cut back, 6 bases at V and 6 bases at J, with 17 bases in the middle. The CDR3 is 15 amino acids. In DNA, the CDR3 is TGTGCCAGCAGGCCCGGGGGTGCGGGTTCCGGGGAGCTGTTTTTT. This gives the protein CASRPGGAGSGELFF.

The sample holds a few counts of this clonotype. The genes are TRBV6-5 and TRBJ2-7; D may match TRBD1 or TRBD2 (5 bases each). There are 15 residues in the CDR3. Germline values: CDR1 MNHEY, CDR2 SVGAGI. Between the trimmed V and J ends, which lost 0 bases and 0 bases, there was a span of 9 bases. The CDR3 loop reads CASSYSGVPSYEQYF. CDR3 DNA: TGTGCCAGCAGTTACTCGGGGGTTCCCTCCTACGAGCAGTACTTC.

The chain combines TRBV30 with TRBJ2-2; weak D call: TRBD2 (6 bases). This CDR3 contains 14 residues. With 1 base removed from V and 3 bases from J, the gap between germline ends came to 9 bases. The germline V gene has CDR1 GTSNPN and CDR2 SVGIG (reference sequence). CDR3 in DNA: TGTGCCTGGAGTGCGGGAGTTTACACCGGGGAGCTGTTTTTT. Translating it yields CAWSAGVYTGELFF. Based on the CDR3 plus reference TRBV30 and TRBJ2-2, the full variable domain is SQTIHQWPATLVQPVGSPLSLECTVEGTSNPNLYWYRQAAGRGLQLLFYSVGIGQISSEVPQNLSASRPQDRQFILSSKKLLLSDSGFYLCAWSAGVYTGELFFGEGSRLTVL.

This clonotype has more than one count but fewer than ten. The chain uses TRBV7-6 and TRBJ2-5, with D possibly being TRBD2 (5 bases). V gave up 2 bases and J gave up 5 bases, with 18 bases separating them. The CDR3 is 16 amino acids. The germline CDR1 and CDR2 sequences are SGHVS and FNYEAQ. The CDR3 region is CASSLRAQREQETQYF. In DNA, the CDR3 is TGTGCCAGCAGCTTAAGGGCCCAGAGGGAGCAGGAGACCCAGTACTTC.

CDR3 in DNA: TGTGCCAGCATCCGGGACAGGGACTATAGCAATCAGCCCCAGCATTTT. It is translated as CASIRDRDYSNQPQHF. V usage is TRBV2 and J usage is TRBJ1-5, with TRBD1 identical over 9 bases. This CDR3 comprises 16 residues. Germline V lookup: CDR1 SNHLY, CDR2 FYNNEI. Unmatched junction bases numbered 7, after V lost 7 bases and J lost 0 bases.

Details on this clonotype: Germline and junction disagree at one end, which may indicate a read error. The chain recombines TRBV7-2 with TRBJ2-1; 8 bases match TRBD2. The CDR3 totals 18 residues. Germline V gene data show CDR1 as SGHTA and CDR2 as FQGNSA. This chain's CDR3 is CASSTGGLLAGSYNEQLF. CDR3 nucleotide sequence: TGTGCCAGCAGCACGGGGGGGCTCCTAGCGGGCTCCTACAATGAGCAGTTATTC.

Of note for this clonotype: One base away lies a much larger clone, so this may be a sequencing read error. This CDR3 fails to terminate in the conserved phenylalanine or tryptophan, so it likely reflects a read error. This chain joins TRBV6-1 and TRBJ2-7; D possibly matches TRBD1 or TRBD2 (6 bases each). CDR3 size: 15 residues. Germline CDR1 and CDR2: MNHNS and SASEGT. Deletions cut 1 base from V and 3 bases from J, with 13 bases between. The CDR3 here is CASSEEGGAIYEQYL. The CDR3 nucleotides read TGTGCCAGCAGTGAAGAGGGGGGCGCAATCTACGAGCAGTACTTA.

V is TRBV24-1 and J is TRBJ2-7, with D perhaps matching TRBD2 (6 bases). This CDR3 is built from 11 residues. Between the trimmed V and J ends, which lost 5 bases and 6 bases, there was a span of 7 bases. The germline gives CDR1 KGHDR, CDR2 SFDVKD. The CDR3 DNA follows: TGTGCCACCAGTGTCGGGAGCGAGCAGTACTTC. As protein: CATSVGSEQYF.

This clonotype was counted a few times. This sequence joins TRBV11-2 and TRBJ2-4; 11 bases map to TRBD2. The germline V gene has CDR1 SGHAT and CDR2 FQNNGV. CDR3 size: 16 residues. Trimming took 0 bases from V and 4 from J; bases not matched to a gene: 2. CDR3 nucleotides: TGTGCCAGCAGCTTAGATCCTAGCGGGGGGAAAAACATTCAGTACTTC. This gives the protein CASSLDPSGGKNIQYF.

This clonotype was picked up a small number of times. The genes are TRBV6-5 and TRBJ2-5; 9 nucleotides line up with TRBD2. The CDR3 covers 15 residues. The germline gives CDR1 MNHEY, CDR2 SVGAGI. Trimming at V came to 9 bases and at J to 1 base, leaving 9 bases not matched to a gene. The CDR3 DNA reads TGTGCCAGTACAATGGCGGGAGGGACCCAAGAGACCCAGTACTTC. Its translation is CASTMAGGTQETQYF.

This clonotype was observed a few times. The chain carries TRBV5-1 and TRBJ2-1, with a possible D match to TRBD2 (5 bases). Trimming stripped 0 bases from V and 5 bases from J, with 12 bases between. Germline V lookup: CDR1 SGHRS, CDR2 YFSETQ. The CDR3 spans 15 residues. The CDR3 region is CASSLGQPGNNEQFF. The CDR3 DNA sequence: TGCGCCAGCAGCTTGGGGCAGCCGGGAAACAATGAGCAGTTCTTC.

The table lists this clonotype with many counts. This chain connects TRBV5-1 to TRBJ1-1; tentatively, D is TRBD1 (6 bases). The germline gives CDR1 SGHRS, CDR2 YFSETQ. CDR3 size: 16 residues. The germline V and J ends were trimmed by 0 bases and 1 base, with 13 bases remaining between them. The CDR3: CASSLASGAGNTEAFF. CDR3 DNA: TGCGCCAGCAGCTTGGCTTCGGGGGCAGGGAACACTGAAGCTTTCTTT. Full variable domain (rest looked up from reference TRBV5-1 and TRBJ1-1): KAGVTQTPRYLIKTRGQQVTLSCSPISGHRSVSWYQQTPGQGLQFLFEYFSETQRNKGNFPGRFSGRQFSNSRSEMNVSTLELGDSALYLCASSLASGAGNTEAFFGQGTRLTVV.

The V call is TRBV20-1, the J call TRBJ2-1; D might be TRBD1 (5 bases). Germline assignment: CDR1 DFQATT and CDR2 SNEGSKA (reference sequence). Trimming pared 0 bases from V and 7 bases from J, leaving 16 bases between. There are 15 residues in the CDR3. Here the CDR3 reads CSARDPFDSLNEQFF. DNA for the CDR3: TGCAGTGCTAGAGACCCGTTCGACAGCCTTAATGAGCAGTTCTTC.

This CDR3 reads CASRQLAAITHTQYF. The CDR3 DNA reads TGTGCCAGCAGACAACTAGCGGCGATAACCCATACGCAGTATTTT. The chain couples TRBV27 to TRBJ2-3; 8 nucleotides match TRBD2. The CDR3 contains 15 residues. CDR1 is MNHEY and CDR2 is SMNVEV in the germline V gene (reference sequence). With V trimmed by 6 bases and J by 7 bases, 12 bases remained unmatched.

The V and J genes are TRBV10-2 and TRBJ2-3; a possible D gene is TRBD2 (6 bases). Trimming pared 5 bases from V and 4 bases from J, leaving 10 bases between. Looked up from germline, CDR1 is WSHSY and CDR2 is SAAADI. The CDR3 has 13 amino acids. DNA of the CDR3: TGCGCCAGCAGTCTAGCGTGGGCAGATACGCAGTATTTT. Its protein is CASSLAWADTQYF.

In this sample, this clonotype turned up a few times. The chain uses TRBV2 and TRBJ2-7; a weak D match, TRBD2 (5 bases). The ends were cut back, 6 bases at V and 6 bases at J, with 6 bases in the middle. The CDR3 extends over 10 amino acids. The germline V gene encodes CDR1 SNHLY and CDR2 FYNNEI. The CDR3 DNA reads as TGTGCCAGCAGGGGGAGCGAGCAGTACTTC. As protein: CASRGSEQYF.